The present TCR beta chain was sequenced within a study of T cell responses to AZD1222 COVID-19 vaccine. V was cut by 6 bases and J by 1 base, with 13 bases left in between. From germline, CDR1 is WSHSY and CDR2 SAAADI. The CDR3 is 15 residues long. The assay was immunoSEQ multiplex PCR, and TCRdb's table has in-frame clones only and misses some. The sample consists of about 87,000 clones, roughly 90% of them appearing once. The sequenced sample was peripheral blood, obtained on day 0 of AZD1222 vaccination. This chain uses TRBV10-2 with TRBJ1-3; D not certain. The clonotype was recovered from an adult in good health. In DNA form, the CDR3 reads TGCGCCAGCAGGGACGGGGTATCGTCTGGAAACACCATATATTTT. Amino acid sequence: CASRDGVSSGNTIYF.